The 18 T cell receptor delta chains below were found in one sample sequenced in a study of gamma-delta T cells after stem cell transplantation. TCRdb reran clone calling via CATT on the RT-PCR reads. The sample contains over a thousand delta-chain clones, 40% to 55% of which appear only once. The sequencing input was gamma-delta T cells. The receptors were gathered from a human donor. It is not recorded whose cells these are; they may come from a transplant donor.

The chain recombines TRDV2 with TRDJ1; 8 positions agree with TRDD3. The germline V gene has CDR1 GEAIGNYY and CDR2 EKD. The CDR3 loop spans 16 amino acids. V was pared by 3 bases and J by 4 bases, with 12 bases of the junction left unmatched. The CDR3 sequence is CACDPLGDQVGDKLIF. CDR3 sequence (DNA): TGTGCCTGTGACCCCCTGGGGGACCAAGTCGGCGATAAACTCATCTTT.

The rearrangement links TRDV2 to TRDJ1, with D tentatively TRDD2 (7 bases). V dropped 1 base and J dropped 7 bases, with 27 bases sitting between them. Germline CDR1 is GEAIGNYY and CDR2 is EKD. There are 18 residues in the CDR3. The CDR3 is CACDTIGSYTRLGAKLIF. In DNA form, the CDR3 reads TGTGCCTGTGACACGATCGGTTCCTACACCAGACTGGGTGCTAAACTCATCTTT.

Within the sample, this clone is large. The chain uses TRDV2 and TRDJ1, with TRDD3 matching 7 bases. CDR3 length: 14 amino acids. Germline assignment: CDR1 GEAIGNYY and CDR2 EKD. The V and J ends lost 4 bases and 5 bases, in that order; junction bases with no gene match: 9. CDR3 loop: CACDVLRGDDKLIF. The CDR3 DNA reads as TGTGCCTGTGATGTATTACGGGGGGATGATAAACTCATCTTT.

In the case of this clone: Other DNA sequences in this sample translate to the same CDR3. This rearrangement joins TRDV2 to TRDJ1; 8 bases agree with TRDD3. Trimming took 3 bases from V and 0 from J; bases not matched to a gene: 17. From germline, CDR1 is GEAIGNYY and CDR2 EKD. The CDR3 runs to 19 residues. The CDR3 region is CACDHIRGDTRVYTDKLIF. CDR3 coding DNA: TGTGCCTGTGACCATATCCGTGGGGATACCAGGGTTTACACCGATAAACTCATCTTT.

This clone was recorded once. Being one base from a much bigger clone, this may be a read error. The rearrangement uses TRDV2 and TRDJ1; 10 positions match TRDD3. In germline, CDR1 is GEAIGNYY, CDR2 EKD. Losses at the gene ends were 4 bases for V and 2 bases for J; bases not matched to a gene: 12. CDR3 length: 17 amino acids. This CDR3 reads CACDSVPGDTGTDKLIF. The CDR3 DNA reads as TGTGCCTGTGATTCTGTACCGGGGGATACGGGGACCGATAAACTCATCTTT.

The chain is built from TRDV2 and TRDJ1, with no clear D. Germline values: CDR1 GEAIGNYY, CDR2 EKD. This CDR3 is built from 16 residues. V lost 0 bases and J 5 bases, leaving 18 bases between the germline ends. The CDR3 DNA follows: TGTGCCTGTGACACCCTGTGGGCTCCCCACGCAGATAAACTCATCTTT. Amino acid sequence: CACDTLWAPHADKLIF.

By sample fraction, this clone is large. The chain uses TRDV2 and TRDJ1, with no clear D. The CDR3 length is 14 residues. V lost 0 bases to trimming and J lost 1 base, with 8 bases between them. In germline, CDR1 is GEAIGNYY, CDR2 EKD. As DNA, the CDR3 is TGTGCCTGTGACACCGTAGGCGGCACCGATAAACTCATCTTT. As protein: CACDTVGGTDKLIF.

The V and J genes are TRDV1 and TRDJ1, with TRDD3 matching 8 bases. J was trimmed by 0 bases and V by 3 bases; bases with no gene match: 30. The CDR3 is made up of 24 amino acids. Germline CDR1 and CDR2: TSWWSYY and QGS. CDR3 sequence: CALGDASTPTHLVWGILNTDKLIF. In DNA, the CDR3 is TGTGCTCTTGGGGACGCCTCGACGCCTACACATCTCGTGTGGGGGATCCTTAACACCGATAAACTCATCTTT.

This clone occurred a few times. At the DNA level, this CDR3 is encoded by other sequences in the same sample as well. CDR3 protein: CACDNLLGDTRLDTDKLIF. The CDR3 nucleotides read TGTGCCTGTGACAATTTGCTGGGGGATACCCGTTTGGACACCGATAAACTCATCTTT. The rearrangement links TRDV2 to TRDJ1, with 11 bases that match TRDD3. CDR1 GEAIGNYY and CDR2 EKD come from the germline V gene. The junction had 13 bases not matched to a gene; V was cut back by 2 bases and J by 0 bases. This CDR3 comprises 19 residues.

As regards this clone: The junction departs from germline at one end; a sequencing error may be responsible. The chain recombines TRDV1 with TRDJ1; D remains unclear. The CDR3 sequence is 19 residues long. Germline V gene sequence: CDR1 TSWWSYY, CDR2 QGS. CDR3: CALGDKVVWTAQWADELIF. DNA for the CDR3: TGTGCTCTTGGGGATAAGGTCGTTTGGACGGCCCAATGGGCCGATGAACTCATCTTT.

About this clone: One junction end does not reproduce the germline sequence, and a read error may be involved. The sample contains more than one DNA sequence encoding this CDR3. The rearrangement uses TRDV1 and TRDJ1, with D possibly TRDD3 on 9 matching bases. The CDR3 covers 22 residues. Germline CDR1 and CDR2: TSWWSYY and QGS. The CDR3 is CALGEPYLPSLWGISPTDKLIF. The DNA of the CDR3 is TGTGCTCTTGGAGAACCTTACCTTCCTAGTCTCTGGGGGATTTCTCCAACCGATAAACTCATCTTT.

This clone was seen only a few times. The CDR3 is CACDTVGIPTDKLIF. CDR3 DNA: TGTGCCTGTGACACCGTGGGGATCCCAACCGATAAACTCATCTTT. This sequence joins TRDV2 and TRDJ1; tentatively, D is TRDD3 (6 bases). The V and J ends lost 0 bases and 2 bases respectively, with 12 bases between them. The CDR3 length is 15 residues. CDR1 is GEAIGNYY and CDR2 is EKD in the germline V gene.

The genes are TRDV2 and TRDJ1; D gene uncertain. The germline V gene encodes CDR1 GEAIGNYY and CDR2 EKD. The CDR3 consists of 13 residues. The V end lost 3 bases, the J end lost 4 bases, and 11 bases lay between the germline ends. DNA of the CDR3: TGTGCCTGTGACCCCATCGTTTACGATAAACTCATCTTT. It encodes CACDPIVYDKLIF.

On this clone itself: A read error is possible here, since a much larger clone lies one base away. Other DNA sequences in the sample encode the same CDR3. The rearrangement uses TRDV2 and TRDJ1; 10 nucleotides agree with TRDD3. J gave up 0 bases and V 1 base, and 10 bases lay outside the gene matches. CDR3 length equals 18 residues. Germline V gives CDR1 GEAIGNYY, CDR2 EKD. The CDR3 reads CACDTILRTGGYTDKLIF. The CDR3 bases are TGTGCCTGTGACACGATACTTCGTACTGGGGGATACACCGATAAACTCATCTTT.

This clone counts as large (0.1 to 1%). The rearrangement uses TRDV2 and TRDJ1; 12 bases are shared with TRDD3. Per germline, CDR1 GEAIGNYY and CDR2 EKD. V was pared by 1 base and J by 1 base, with 9 bases of the junction left unmatched. This CDR3 has 18 residues. The CDR3 DNA reads TGTGCCTGTGACACTCTTTTACTGGGGGATACACTCACCGATAAACTCATCTTT. Translated: CACDTLLLGDTLTDKLIF.

This clone was counted a few times. The genes are TRDV2 and TRDJ3, with D perhaps TRDD3 (6 bases). Deletions cut 0 bases from V and 1 base from J, with 24 bases between. Germline CDR1 is GEAIGNYY and CDR2 is EKD. The CDR3 covers 22 residues. The CDR3 region has the DNA TGTGCCTGTGACACCGGGTCTTGGGGATCCACCTCCACGTCCTGGGACACCCGACAGATGTTTTTC. It translates to CACDTGSWGSTSTSWDTRQMFF.

About this clone itself: A much larger clonotype is one base distant, so this may be a read error. The sample has other DNA sequences that encode this CDR3 too. The chain couples TRDV2 to TRDJ1; D possibly corresponds to TRDD3 (5 bases). The length of the CDR3 is 17 residues. Germline V gene lookup returns CDR1 GEAIGNYY and CDR2 EKD. The CDR3, as DNA: TGTGCCTGTGACGGTCTAAGGGGGGCCACGGACACTGATAAACTCATCTTT. Translated: CACDGLRGATDTDKLIF.

The V call is TRDV2, the J call TRDJ1; 9 nucleotides line up with TRDD3. Germline trimming cut 4 bases from V and 0 bases from J; bases unmatched to any gene: 8. Germline lookup yields CDR1 GEAIGNYY and CDR2 EKD. This CDR3 region has 16 residues. CDR3 DNA sequence: TGTGCCTGTGATCGACTGGGGGACCCGTACACCGATAAACTCATCTTT. Its protein is CACDRLGDPYTDKLIF.